Following are 15 T cell receptor beta chains from one sample sequenced in a study of blood T cell repertoires in COVID-19. The repertoire was sequenced with immunoSEQ multiplex PCR; TCRdb's copy has only in-frame clones and lacks some. The sample records 300,000 to 400,000 clones, approximately 88% being singletons. Sequenced: peripheral blood. These receptors all stem from a woman in her 50s with active or convalescent COVID-19.

The rearrangement joins TRBV3-1 (or the pseudogene TRBV3-2) to TRBJ1-4; a possible D gene is TRBD1 (6 bases). Deletions cut 3 bases from V and 7 bases from J, with 12 bases between. The CDR3 sequence is 14 residues long. Germline CDR1 and CDR2: LGHDT and YNNKEL (reference sequence). This chain's CDR3 is CASSQGALGEKLFF. The CDR3 DNA reads as TGTGCCAGCAGCCAGGGGGCGCTGGGTGAAAAACTGTTTTTT.

The J gene is TRBJ1-5, the V gene TRBV28; no definite D call. V lost 3 bases and J lost 5, with 5 bases in between. Germline-derived CDR1 and CDR2 are MDHEN and SYDVKM. The CDR3 runs to 12 residues. The CDR3: CASSLRDQPQHF. CDR3 in DNA: TGTGCCAGCAGTTTGAGGGATCAGCCCCAGCATTTT.

The V call is TRBV4-1, the J call TRBJ2-5; no firm D call. CDR3 size: 13 residues. The V end lost 8 bases, the J end lost 5 bases, and 15 bases lay between the germline ends. CDR1 and CDR2 (germline): MGHRA, YSYEKL. The chain's CDR3 is CASAVQYGETQYF. In nucleotides, the CDR3 is TGCGCCAGCGCCGTCCAGTACGGGGAGACCCAGTACTTC.

The chain uses TRBV1 and TRBJ1-5; the D segment call TRBD1 is taken from the table without a DNA check. TRBV1 has pseudogene status. This CDR3 is 18 amino acids long. The CDR3 nucleotides read TGCACCAGCAGCCAAGAGAGGTCGTGCAGGGCTAGCAATCAGCCCCAGCATTTT. Amino acid sequence: CTSSQERSCRASNQPQHF.

This chain joins TRBV4-3 and TRBJ2-1, with 11 bases identical to TRBD2. CDR1 is LGHNA and CDR2 is YSLEER in the germline V gene. This CDR3 comprises 17 residues. V shed 1 base, J shed 4 bases, and the junction held 6 bases outside the gene matches. CDR3 amino acids: CASSQVGGTSGYNEQFF. DNA for the CDR3: TGCGCCAGCAGCCAAGTGGGCGGGACTAGCGGTTACAATGAGCAGTTCTTC.

The chain recombines TRBV5-1 with TRBJ1-4; the D gene is possibly TRBD1 (6 bases). CDR3 length: 14 residues. The germline V gene has CDR1 SGHRS and CDR2 YFSETQ. The V end was cut by 0 bases, the J end by 8 bases, with 11 bases between. The CDR3 region is CASSLAGAGEKLFF. The CDR3, as DNA: TGCGCCAGCAGCTTGGCAGGGGCAGGGGAAAAACTGTTTTTT.

This clone occurred many times. The chain links TRBV27 to TRBJ2-5; 11 nucleotides agree with TRBD2. The length of the CDR3 is 14 residues. CDR1 is MNHEY and CDR2 is SMNVEV in the germline V gene (reference sequence). V dropped 6 bases and J dropped 5; count of bases not matched to a gene: 5. The CDR3 region is CASRGLAEGETQYF. The CDR3 coding sequence is TGTGCCAGCAGGGGACTAGCGGAGGGGGAGACCCAGTACTTC.

The J gene is TRBJ1-1, the V gene TRBV7-9; unclear D gene. Germline V gene lookup returns CDR1 SEHNR and CDR2 FQNEAQ (reference sequence). The ends were cut back, 8 bases at V and 1 base at J, with 14 bases in the middle. The CDR3 runs 14 residues. The CDR3 loop reads CASFLAGENTEAFF. The CDR3 nucleotides are TGTGCCAGCTTCCTGGCGGGAGAGAACACTGAAGCTTTCTTT.

The chain has TRBV5-5 and TRBJ1-1; possibly TRBD1 for D (5 bases). V was pared by 0 bases and J by 4 bases, with 25 bases between. Looked up from germline, CDR1 is SGHKS and CDR2 is YYEKEE (reference sequence). This CDR3 has 19 residues. Here the CDR3 DNA reads TGTGCCAGCAGCTTGGCTCTACTCTTGTTAGGGCACGGGGGCACTGAAGCTTTCTTT. Its protein product is CASSLALLLLGHGGTEAFF.

The CDR3 region has the DNA TGTGCCAGCAGACAGCTCGCCGGGACACGCAATGAAAAACTGTTTTTT. Translating it yields CASRQLAGTRNEKLFF. The chain combines TRBV7-6 with TRBJ1-4, with D possibly TRBD1 on 6 matching bases. Germline CDR1 is SGHVS and CDR2 is FNYEAQ. This CDR3 has 16 residues. V dropped 6 bases and J dropped 5 bases, with 19 bases sitting between them.

The rearrangement uses TRBV19 and TRBJ2-7; TRBD2 is a possible D gene (6 bases). V was shortened by 5 bases and J by 9 bases, with 17 bases between the two germline ends. The germline gives CDR1 LNHDA, CDR2 SQIVND (reference sequence). The CDR3 is 13 residues long. CDR3 loop: CASSGGGPVGQYF. CDR3 nucleotides: TGTGCCAGTAGTGGGGGAGGCCCTGTCGGGCAGTACTTC.

V and J are TRBV7-9 and TRBJ2-3; TRBD2 is a possible D gene (6 bases). Looked up from germline, CDR1 is SEHNR and CDR2 is FQNEAQ (reference sequence). V was cut by 3 bases and J by 0 bases, with 13 bases left in between. This CDR3 is built from 16 residues. The CDR3 DNA follows: TGTGCCAGCAGCTTGGTGGCGCTAGCGAGCACAGATACGCAGTATTTT. Its translation: CASSLVALASTDTQYF.

The genes are TRBV5-6 and TRBJ1-1; no clear D. CDR3 length: 14 amino acids. V was cut by 0 bases and J by 5 bases, with 11 bases left in between. Germline loops: CDR1 SGHDT, CDR2 YYEEEE. Written as DNA, the CDR3 is TGTGCCAGCAGCTTGGCACGATTAGAAACTGAAGCTTTCTTT. This sequence encodes CASSLARLETEAFF.

V and J are TRBV9 and TRBJ2-1, with TRBD2 matching 11 bases. CDR1 is SGDLS and CDR2 is YYNGEE in the germline V gene. V was pared by 3 bases and J by 5 bases, with 7 bases of the junction left unmatched. The CDR3 is made up of 16 amino acids. The CDR3 nucleotides read TGTGCCAGCAGCGGAGTCCTAGCGGGGGGCAACAATGAGCAGTTCTTC. It translates to CASSGVLAGGNNEQFF.

V and J are TRBV27 and TRBJ2-1; 11 bases map to TRBD2. Germline assignment: CDR1 MNHEY and CDR2 SMNVEV (reference sequence). V trimming: 7 bases; J trimming: 7 bases; junction bases outside the gene matches: 12. The CDR3 runs to 16 residues. The CDR3 DNA sequence: TGTGCCAGCACCCTCCTCCTGCCTAGCGGGAGGAATGAGCAGTTCTTC. Translated, it gives CASTLLLPSGRNEQFF.